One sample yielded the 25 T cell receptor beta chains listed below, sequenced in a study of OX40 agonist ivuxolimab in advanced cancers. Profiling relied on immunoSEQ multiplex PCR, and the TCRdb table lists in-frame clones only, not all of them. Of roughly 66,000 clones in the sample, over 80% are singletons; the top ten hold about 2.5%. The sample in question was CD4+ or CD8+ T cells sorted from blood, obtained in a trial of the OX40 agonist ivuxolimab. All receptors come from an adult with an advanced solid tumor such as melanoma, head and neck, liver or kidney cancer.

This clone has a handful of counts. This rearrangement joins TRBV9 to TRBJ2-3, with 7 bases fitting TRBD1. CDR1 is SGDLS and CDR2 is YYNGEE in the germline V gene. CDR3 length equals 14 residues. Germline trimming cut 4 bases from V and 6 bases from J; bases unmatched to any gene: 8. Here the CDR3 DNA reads TGTGCCAGCAGCCTTAACAGGGGTGAGGATACGCAGTATTTT. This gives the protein CASSLNRGEDTQYF.

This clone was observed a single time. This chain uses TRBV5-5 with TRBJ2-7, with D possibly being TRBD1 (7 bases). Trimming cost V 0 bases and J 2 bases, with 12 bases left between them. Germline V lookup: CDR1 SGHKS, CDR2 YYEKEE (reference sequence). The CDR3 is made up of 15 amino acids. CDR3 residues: CASSLDRRGAYEQYF. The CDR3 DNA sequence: TGTGCCAGCAGCTTGGATCGCAGGGGGGCCTACGAGCAGTACTTC.

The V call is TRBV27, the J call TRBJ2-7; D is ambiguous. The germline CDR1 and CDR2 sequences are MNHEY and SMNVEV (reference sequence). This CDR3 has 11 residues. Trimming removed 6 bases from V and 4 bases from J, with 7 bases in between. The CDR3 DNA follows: TGTGCCAGCAGGGGTTTTTACGAGCAGTACTTC. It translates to CASRGFYEQYF.

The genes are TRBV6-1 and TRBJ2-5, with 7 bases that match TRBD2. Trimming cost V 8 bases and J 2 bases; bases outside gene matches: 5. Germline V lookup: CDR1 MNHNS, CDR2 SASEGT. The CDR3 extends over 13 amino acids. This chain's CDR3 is CASLTSQQETQYF. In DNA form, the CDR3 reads TGTGCCAGCCTGACTAGCCAGCAAGAGACCCAGTACTTC.

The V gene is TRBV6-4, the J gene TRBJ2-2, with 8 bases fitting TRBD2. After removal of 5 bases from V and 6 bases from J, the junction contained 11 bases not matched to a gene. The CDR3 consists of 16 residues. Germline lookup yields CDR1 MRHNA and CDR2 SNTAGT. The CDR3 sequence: CASSPLAGGSPGELFF. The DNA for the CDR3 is TGTGCCAGCAGTCCCCTGGCGGGAGGATCGCCCGGGGAGCTGTTTTTT.

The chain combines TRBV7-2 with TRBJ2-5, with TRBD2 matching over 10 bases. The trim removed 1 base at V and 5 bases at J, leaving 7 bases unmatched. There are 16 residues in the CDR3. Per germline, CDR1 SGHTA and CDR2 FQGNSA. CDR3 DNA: TGTGCCAGCAGCTTAGTCGGGACTAGCGTCAGGGAGACCCAGTACTTC. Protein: CASSLVGTSVRETQYF.

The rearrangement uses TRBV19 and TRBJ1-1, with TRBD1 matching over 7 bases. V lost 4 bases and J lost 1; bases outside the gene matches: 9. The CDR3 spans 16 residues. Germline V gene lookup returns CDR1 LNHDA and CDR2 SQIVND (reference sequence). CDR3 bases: TGTGCCAGTAGTAAGGGACAGCGAATAGCGAACACTGAAGCTTTCTTT. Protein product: CASSKGQRIANTEAFF.

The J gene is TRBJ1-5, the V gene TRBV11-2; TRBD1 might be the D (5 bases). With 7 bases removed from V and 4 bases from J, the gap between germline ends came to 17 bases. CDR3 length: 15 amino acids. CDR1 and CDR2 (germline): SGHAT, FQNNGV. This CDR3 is CASNLDRDSNQPQHF. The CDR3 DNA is TGTGCCAGCAACCTCGATAGGGACTCGAATCAGCCCCAGCATTTT.

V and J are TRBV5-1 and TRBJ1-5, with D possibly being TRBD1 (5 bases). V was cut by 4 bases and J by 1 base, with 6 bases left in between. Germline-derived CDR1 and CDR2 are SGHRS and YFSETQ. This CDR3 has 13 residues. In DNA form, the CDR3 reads TGCGCCAGCAGCAGGGACAGCAATCAGCCCCAGCATTTT. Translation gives CASSRDSNQPQHF.

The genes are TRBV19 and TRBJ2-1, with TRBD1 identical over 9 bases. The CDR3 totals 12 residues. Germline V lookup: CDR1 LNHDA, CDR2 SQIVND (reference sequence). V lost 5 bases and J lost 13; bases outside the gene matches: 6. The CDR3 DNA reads TGTGCCAGTAGTGGACGGACAGGGGCACAGTTCTTC. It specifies CASSGRTGAQFF. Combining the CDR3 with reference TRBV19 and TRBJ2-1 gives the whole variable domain DGGITQSPKYLFRKEGQNVTLSCEQNLNHDAMYWYRQDPGQGLRLIYYSQIVNDFQKGDIAEGYSVSREKKESFPLTVTSAQKNPTAFYLCASSGRTGAQFFGPGTRLTVL.

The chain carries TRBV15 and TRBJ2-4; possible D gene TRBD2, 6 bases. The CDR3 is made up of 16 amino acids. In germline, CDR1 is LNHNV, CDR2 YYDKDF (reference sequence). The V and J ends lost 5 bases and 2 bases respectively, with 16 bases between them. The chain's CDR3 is CATSGPKEGPKNIQYF. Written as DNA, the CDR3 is TGTGCCACCAGCGGACCGAAGGAGGGGCCCAAAAACATTCAGTACTTC.

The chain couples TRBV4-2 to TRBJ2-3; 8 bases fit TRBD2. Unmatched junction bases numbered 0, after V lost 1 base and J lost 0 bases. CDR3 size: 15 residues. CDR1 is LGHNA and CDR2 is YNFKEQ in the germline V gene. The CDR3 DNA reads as TGTGCCAGCAGCCAAGTAGCGGGGAGCACAGATACGCAGTATTTT. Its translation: CASSQVAGSTDTQYF.

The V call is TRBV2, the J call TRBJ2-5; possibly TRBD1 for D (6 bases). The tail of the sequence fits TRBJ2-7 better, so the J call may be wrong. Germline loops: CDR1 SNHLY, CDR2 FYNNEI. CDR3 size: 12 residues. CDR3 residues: CASRGAAYEQYF. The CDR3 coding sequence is TGTGCCAGCAGGGGGGCCGCCTACGAGCAGTACTTC.

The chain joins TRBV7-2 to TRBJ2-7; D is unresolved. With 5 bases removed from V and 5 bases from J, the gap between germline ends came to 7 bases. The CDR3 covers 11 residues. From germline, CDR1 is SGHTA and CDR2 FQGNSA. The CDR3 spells CASSPRHEQYF. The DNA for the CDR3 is TGTGCCAGCAGCCCCCGACACGAGCAGTACTTC.

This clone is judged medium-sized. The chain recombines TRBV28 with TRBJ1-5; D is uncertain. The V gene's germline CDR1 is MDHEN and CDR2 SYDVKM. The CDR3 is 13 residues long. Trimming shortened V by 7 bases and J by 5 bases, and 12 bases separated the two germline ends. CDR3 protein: CASIPNGHQPQHF. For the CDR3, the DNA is TGTGCCAGCATCCCAAATGGTCATCAGCCCCAGCATTTT.

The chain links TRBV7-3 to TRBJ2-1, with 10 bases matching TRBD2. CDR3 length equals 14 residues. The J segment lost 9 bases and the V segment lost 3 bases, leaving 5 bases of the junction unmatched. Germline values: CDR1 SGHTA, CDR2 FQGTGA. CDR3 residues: CASSLGLAIGEQFF. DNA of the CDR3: TGTGCCAGCAGCTTGGGACTAGCGATTGGTGAGCAGTTCTTC.

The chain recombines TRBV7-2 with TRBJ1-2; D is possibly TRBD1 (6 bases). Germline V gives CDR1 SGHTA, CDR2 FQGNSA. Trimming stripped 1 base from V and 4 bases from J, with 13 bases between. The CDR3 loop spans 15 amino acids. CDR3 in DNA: TGTGCCAGCAGCTTAGACGCAGGGGTAGCCTATGGCTACACCTTC. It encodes CASSLDAGVAYGYTF.

The CDR3 spells CASSYRQGIYEQYF. CDR3 coding DNA: TGTGCCAGCAGTTACCGACAGGGGATCTACGAGCAGTACTTC. The rearrangement links TRBV6-6 to TRBJ2-7; 8 bases are shared with TRBD1. Germline CDR1 MNHNY, CDR2 SVGAGI (reference sequence). With 2 bases clipped from V and 3 bases from J, the junction kept 3 bases outside the gene matches. CDR3 length: 14 residues.

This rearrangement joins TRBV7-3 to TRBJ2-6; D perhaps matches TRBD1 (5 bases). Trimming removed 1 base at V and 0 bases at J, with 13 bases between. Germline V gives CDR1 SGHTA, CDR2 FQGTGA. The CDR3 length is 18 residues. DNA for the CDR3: TGTGCCAGCAGCTTAAACGTGGGGCCCAGCTCTGGGGCCAACGTCCTGACTTTC. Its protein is CASSLNVGPSSGANVLTF.

CDR3 in amino acids: CASSVTANTEAFF. As DNA, the CDR3 is TGCGCCAGCAGCGTGACAGCGAACACTGAAGCTTTCTTT. The genes are TRBV5-1 and TRBJ1-1; D possibly corresponds to TRBD1 (5 bases). Trimming took off 4 bases at V and 1 base at J, with 8 bases between the two ends. CDR1 is SGHRS, CDR2 YFSETQ, per germline. The CDR3 is made up of 13 amino acids.

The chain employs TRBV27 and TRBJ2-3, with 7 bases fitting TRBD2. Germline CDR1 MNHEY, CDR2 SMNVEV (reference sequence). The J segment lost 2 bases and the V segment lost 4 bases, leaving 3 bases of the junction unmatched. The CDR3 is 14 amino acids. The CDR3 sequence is CASSWGGATDTQYF. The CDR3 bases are TGTGCCAGCAGTTGGGGGGGAGCCACAGATACGCAGTATTTT.

The CDR3 protein is CASSEGGRDTQYF. CDR3 coding DNA: TGTGCCAGCAGTGAAGGAGGCAGGGATACGCAGTATTTT. The chain is built from TRBV6-1 and TRBJ2-3; D unclear. CDR1 and CDR2 (germline): MNHNS, SASEGT. V dropped 1 base and J dropped 6 bases, with 8 bases sitting between them. This CDR3 has 13 amino acids.

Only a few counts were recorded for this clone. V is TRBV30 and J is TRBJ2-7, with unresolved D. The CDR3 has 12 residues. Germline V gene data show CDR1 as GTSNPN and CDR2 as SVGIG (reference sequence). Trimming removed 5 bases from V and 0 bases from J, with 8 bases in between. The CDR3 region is CAWSVSSYEQYF. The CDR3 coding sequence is TGTGCCTGGTCTGTCAGCTCCTACGAGCAGTACTTC.

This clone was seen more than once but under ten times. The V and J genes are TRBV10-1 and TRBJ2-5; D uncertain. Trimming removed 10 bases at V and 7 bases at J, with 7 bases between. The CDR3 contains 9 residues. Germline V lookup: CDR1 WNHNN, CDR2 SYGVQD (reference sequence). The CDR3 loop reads CATPGTQYF. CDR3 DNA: TGCGCCACCCCGGGGACCCAGTACTTC.

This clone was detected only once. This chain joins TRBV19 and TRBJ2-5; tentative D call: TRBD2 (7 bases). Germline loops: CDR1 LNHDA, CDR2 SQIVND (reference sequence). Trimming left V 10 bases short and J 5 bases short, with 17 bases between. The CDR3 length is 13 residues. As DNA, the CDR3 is TGTGCCACCGAGGGGGGGGTGCGGGAGACCCAGTACTTC. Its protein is CATEGGVRETQYF.